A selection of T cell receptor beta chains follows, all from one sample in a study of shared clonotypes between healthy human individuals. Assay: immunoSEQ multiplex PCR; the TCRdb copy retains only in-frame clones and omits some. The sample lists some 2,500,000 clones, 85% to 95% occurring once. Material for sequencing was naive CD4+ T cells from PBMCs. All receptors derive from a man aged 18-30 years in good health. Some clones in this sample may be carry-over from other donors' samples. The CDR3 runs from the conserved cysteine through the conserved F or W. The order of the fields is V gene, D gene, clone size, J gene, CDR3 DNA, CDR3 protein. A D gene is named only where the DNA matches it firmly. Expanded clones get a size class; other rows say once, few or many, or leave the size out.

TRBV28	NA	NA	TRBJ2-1	TGTGCCAGCAAAGGGCCCAGCTCCTACAATGAGCAGTTCTTC	CASKGPSSYNEQFF
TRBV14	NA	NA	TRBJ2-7	TGTGCCAGCAGCGAAGAAGGACTGACCTTCTACGAGCAGTACTTC	CASSEEGLTFYEQYF
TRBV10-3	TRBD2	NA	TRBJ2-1	TGTGCCATCAGTGAACCCGTCAGCGGGAGGTCCTACAATGAGCAGTTCTTC	CAISEPVSGRSYNEQFF
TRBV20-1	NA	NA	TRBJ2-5	TGCAGTGCTGCGCACGAGACCCAGTACTTC	CSAAHETQYF
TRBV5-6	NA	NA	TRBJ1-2	TGTGCCAGCAGCTTGGACAGGGATTATTATGGCTACACCTTC	CASSLDRDYYGYTF
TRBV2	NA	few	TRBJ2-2	TGTGCCAGCAGTGAAAAGTCCTCTTTCGGGGAGCTGTTTTTT	CASSEKSSFGELFF
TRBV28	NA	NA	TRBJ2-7	TGTGCCAGCAGTTTGGCCGGGGGCAGGAGCTCCTACGAGCAGTACTTC	CASSLAGGRSSYEQYF
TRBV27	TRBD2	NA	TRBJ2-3	TGTGCCAGCAGTTTCAGGGTAGCGGGAGGGCAGAGCACAGATACGCAGTATTTT	CASSFRVAGGQSTDTQYF
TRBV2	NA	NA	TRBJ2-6	TGTGCCAGCGGAGACTCTGGGGCCAACGTCCTGACTTTC	CASGDSGANVLTF
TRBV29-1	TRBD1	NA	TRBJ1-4	TGCAGCGTAGGACGACAGGGTGAAAAACTGTTTTTT	CSVGRQGEKLFF
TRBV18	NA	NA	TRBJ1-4	TGTGCCAGCTCACCTTCAGGGTACGAAAAACTGTTTTTT	CASSPSGYEKLFF
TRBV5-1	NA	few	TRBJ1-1	TGCGCCAGCGGTGAGCGGGCGGCCCTTAACACTGAAGCTTTCTTT	CASGERAALNTEAFF
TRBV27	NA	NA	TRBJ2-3	TGTGCCAGCAGTCCCCCGGGGCGCACAGATACGCAGTATTTT	CASSPPGRTDTQYF
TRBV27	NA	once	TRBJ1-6	TGTGCCAGCAGTGCCCGACAGGAGACGAATTCACCCCTCCACTTT	CASSARQETNSPLHF
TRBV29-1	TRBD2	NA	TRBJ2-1	TGCAGCGCCCGGACTAGCGGGAGGCATGAGCAGTTCTTC	CSARTSGRHEQFF
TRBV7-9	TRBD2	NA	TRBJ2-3	TGTGCCAGCAGCTTAGGGGGAGGGCTACCAGATACGCAGTATTTT	CASSLGGGLPDTQYF
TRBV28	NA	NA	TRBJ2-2	TGTGCCAGCAGTTTAGGGCGGGCCAAAGGGTTTTACGGGGAGCTGTTTTTT	CASSLGRAKGFYGELFF
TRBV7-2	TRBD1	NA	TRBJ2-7	TGTGCCAGCCTAAAGACAGGGGGCTTACACGAGCAGTACTTC	CASLKTGGLHEQYF
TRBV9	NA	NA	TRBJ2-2	TGTGCCAGCAGCGTAGATGGGTGGGACACCGGGGAGCTGTTTTTT	CASSVDGWDTGELFF
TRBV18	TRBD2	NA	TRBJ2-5	TGTGCCAGCTCAACCCTAGCGGGAGCCACTAAAGAGACCCAGTACTTC	CASSTLAGATKETQYF
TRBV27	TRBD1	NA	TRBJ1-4	TGTGCCAGCAGACCGGACAGGAGAAATGAAAAACTGTTTTTT	CASRPDRRNEKLFF
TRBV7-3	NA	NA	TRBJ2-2	TGTGCCAGCAGCTTACGTCGTCCCGGGGAGCTGTTTTTT	CASSLRRPGELFF
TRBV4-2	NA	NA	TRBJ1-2	TGTGCCAGCAGCCAAGCCGGCGGCTACACCTTC	CASSQAGGYTF
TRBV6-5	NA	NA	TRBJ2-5	TGTGCCAGCAGTTATCGTCGGGGACCCCAAGAGACCCAGTACTTC	CASSYRRGPQETQYF
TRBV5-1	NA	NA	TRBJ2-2	TGCGCCAGCAGCCCCACGGACATTGGCACCGGGGAGCTGTTTTTT	CASSPTDIGTGELFF
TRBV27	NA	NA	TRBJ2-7	TGTGCCAGCAATCCCCGGGGGGCAGGGTGGCACGAGCAGTACTTC	CASNPRGAGWHEQYF
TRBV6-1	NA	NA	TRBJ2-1	TGTGCCAGCAGTGAGGCCTGGGGTGGCGGTGAGCAGTTCTTC	CASSEAWGGGEQFF
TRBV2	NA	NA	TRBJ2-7	TGTGCCAGCAGCCTTTACCGGGACTCCACCTACGAGCAGTACTTC	CASSLYRDSTYEQYF
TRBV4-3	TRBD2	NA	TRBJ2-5	TGCGCCAGCAGCCGAGGACGGACTAGACAAGAGACCCAGTACTTC	CASSRGRTRQETQYF
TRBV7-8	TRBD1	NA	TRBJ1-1	TGTGCCACCCTCGTAGGGACAGGGCCCACTGAAGCTTTCTTT	CATLVGTGPTEAFF
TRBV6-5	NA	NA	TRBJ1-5	TGTGCCAGCAGTTTCCAGCCCCAGCATTTT	CASSFQPQHF
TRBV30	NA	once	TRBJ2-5	TGTGCCTGGAGTAAAGGTCTAGGGGGGTACCAAGAGACCCAGTACTTC	CAWSKGLGGYQETQYF
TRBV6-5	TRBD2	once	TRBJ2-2	TGTGCCAGCAGTTCCACCGTGACTAGCGGGTCCGGGGAGCTGTTTTTT	CASSSTVTSGSGELFF
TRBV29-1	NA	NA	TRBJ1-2	TGCAGCGCGGCCAAATCGGGGTCCAACTATGGCTACACCTTC	CSAAKSGSNYGYTF
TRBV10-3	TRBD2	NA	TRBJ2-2	TGTGCCATCAGAGCGGGACCGACCGGGGAGCTGTTTTTT	CAIRAGPTGELFF
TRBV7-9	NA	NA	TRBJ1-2	TGTGCCAGCAGCTTAGCGCTAGCAGCTTCCATCGATGGAGGCTACACCTTC	CASSLALAASIDGGYTF
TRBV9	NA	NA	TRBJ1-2	TGTGCCAGCAGCGGACCGGCCTATGGCTACACCTTC	CASSGPAYGYTF
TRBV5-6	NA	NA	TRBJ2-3	TGTGCCAGCAGCGCTAGCAGGGGAAGCACAGATACGCAGTATTTT	CASSASRGSTDTQYF
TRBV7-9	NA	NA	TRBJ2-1	TGTGCCAGCAGCTTTCGGGTGAATGAGCAGTTCTTC	CASSFRVNEQFF
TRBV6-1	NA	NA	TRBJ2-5	TGTGCCAGCAGTCCGTTGTGGGTCCAAGAGACCCAGTACTTC	CASSPLWVQETQYF
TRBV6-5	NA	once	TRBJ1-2	TGTGCCAGCAGTTACTCGGGTGCGGGAGAGAGTGGCTACACCTTC	CASSYSGAGESGYTF
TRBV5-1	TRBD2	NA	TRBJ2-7	TGCGCCAGCTCGTCACTAGCGGGACCGGAGGAGCAGTACTTC	CASSSLAGPEEQYF